This TCR beta chain was recorded in a study of cytomegalovirus exposure and HLA in healthy donors. Note on this clone: Its matching antigen is unknown.

Broader study findings: Reportedly, diagnosis of cytomegalovirus status by the classifier showed high specificity and sensitivity. Subsequent analysis revealed that first-cohort TCR clusters tended to co-occur in the roughly 120 validation repertoires.

TCRdb keeps only in-frame clones here, not all; method: immunoSEQ multiplex PCR. Of 200,000 to 250,000 clones listed, 75% to 90% were seen once; the top ten hold roughly 5.5%. This CDR3 has 14 amino acids. The V segment lost 2 bases and the J segment 1 base; nucleotides outside the gene matches: 1. Germline CDR1 is KGHSH and CDR2 is LQKENI. The sequence was collected from a woman between 18 and 29 years old in good health and CMV-seronegative. The chain employs TRBV18 and TRBJ1-1, with TRBD1 matching 7 bases. The sample comprised PBMCs. CDR3 bases: TGTGCCAGCTCACCAGGGACAGCGAACACTGAAGCTTTCTTT. Translated: CASSPGTANTEAFF.